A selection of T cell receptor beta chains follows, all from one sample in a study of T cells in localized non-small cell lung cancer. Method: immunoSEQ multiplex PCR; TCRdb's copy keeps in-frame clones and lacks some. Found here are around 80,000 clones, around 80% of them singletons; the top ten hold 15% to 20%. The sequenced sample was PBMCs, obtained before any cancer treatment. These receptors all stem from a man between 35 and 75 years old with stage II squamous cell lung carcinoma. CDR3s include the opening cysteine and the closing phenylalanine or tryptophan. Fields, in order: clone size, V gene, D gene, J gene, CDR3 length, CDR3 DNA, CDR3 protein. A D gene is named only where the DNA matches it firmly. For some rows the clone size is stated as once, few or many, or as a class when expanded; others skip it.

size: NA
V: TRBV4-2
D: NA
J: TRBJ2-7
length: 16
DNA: TGTGCCAGCAGCCAAGATCGGGGGGCCGGGCACTACGAGCAGTACTTC
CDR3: CASSQDRGAGHYEQYF

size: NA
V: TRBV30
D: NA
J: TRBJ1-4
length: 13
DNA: TGTGCCTGGAGCGGGGGAGGAGGTGAAAAACTGTTTTTT
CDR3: CAWSGGGGEKLFF

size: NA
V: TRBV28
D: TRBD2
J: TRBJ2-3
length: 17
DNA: TGTGCCAGCAGAGGGACTAGCGGGGGTGCTAGCACAGATACGCAGTATTTT
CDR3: CASRGTSGGASTDTQYF

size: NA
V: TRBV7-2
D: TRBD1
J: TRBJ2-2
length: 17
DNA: TGTGCCAGCAGCTTCCCCGGGACAGGGGTTAACACCGGGGAGCTGTTTTTT
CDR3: CASSFPGTGVNTGELFF

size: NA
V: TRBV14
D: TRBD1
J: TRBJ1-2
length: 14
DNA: TGTGCCAGCAGCCAAATCGGACAGGGGTATGGCTACACCTTC
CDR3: CASSQIGQGYGYTF

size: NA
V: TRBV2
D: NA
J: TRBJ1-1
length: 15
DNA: TGTGCCAGCAGTGAAGTTAACAGCTGGAACACTGAAGCTTTCTTT
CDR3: CASSEVNSWNTEAFF

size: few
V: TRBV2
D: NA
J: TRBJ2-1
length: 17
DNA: TGTGCCAGTTGTTTGAGGGCAAACCCTATATTCCACAATGAGCAGTTCTTC
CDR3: CASCLRANPIFHNEQFF

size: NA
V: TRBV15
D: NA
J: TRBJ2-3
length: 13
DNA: TGTGCCACCAGCAGAGAGCTCGCGGATACGCAGTATTTT
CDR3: CATSRELADTQYF

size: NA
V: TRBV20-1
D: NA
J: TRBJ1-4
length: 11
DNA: TGCGGGAACAGACTTAATGAAAAACTGTTTTTT
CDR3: CGNRLNEKLFF

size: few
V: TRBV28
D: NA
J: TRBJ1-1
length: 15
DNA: TGTGCCAGCAGGGCACCTCAGGGGATGAACACTGAAGCTTTCTTT
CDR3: CASRAPQGMNTEAFF

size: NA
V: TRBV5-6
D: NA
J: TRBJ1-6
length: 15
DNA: TGTGCCAGCAGGTCCGGGCAGGGCTATAATTCACCCCTCCACTTT
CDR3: CASRSGQGYNSPLHF

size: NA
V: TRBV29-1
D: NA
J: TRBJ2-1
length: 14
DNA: TGCAGCGTTGTTTCGGCCTTCTCCTACAATGAGCAGTTCTTC
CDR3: CSVVSAFSYNEQFF

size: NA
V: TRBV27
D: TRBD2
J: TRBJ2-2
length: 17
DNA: TGTGCCAGCAGTCGCCTAGCGGGGGGTACGAACACCGGGGAGCTGTTTTTT
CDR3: CASSRLAGGTNTGELFF

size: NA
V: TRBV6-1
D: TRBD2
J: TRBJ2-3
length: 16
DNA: TGTGCCAGCAGTGAAAGTGCGGGAGGGAGGGCAGATACGCAGTATTTT
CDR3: CASSESAGGRADTQYF

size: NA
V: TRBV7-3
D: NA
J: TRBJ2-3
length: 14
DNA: TGTGCCAGCAGCTTGCAAATAGTTGGAGATACGCAGTATTTT
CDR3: CASSLQIVGDTQYF

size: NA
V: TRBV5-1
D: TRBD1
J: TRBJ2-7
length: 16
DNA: TGCGCCAGCAGCTTGGGGCAGGGGGACAGGGGCCACGAGCAGTACTTC
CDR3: CASSLGQGDRGHEQYF

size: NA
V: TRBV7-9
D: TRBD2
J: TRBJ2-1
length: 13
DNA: TGTGCCAGCAGCCTAGCGGGGGTCGATGAGCAGTTCTTC
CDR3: CASSLAGVDEQFF

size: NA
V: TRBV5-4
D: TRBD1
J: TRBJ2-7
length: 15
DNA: TGTGCCAGCAGCGCGGACAGGGGGGCCTCCTACGAGCAGTACTTC
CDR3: CASSADRGASYEQYF

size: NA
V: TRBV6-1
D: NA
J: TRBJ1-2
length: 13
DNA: TGTGCCAGCAGTGAGTGGGGGTTCGATGGCTACACCTTC
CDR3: CASSEWGFDGYTF

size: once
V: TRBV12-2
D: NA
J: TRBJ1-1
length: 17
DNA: TGTGCAAGTCGCTTGCGACAGGGGAAAGGGACTAACACTGAAGCTTTCTTT
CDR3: CASRLRQGKGTNTEAFF

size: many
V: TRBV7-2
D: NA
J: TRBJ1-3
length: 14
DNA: TGTGCCAGCAGTCCCGGAGGCTTCGGAAACACCATATATTTT
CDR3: CASSPGGFGNTIYF

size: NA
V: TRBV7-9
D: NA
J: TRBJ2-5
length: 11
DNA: TGTGCCAGCAGCTCCCAGGAGACCCAGTACTTC
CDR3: CASSSQETQYF

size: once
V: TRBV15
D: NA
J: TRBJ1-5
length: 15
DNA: TGTGCCACCAGCATAGGGGGAGGGGGCAATCAGCCCCAGCATTTT
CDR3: CATSIGGGGNQPQHF

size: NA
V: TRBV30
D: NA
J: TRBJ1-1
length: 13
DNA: TGTGCCTGGACCCTGGCAGGGAACACTGAAGCTTTCTTT
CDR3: CAWTLAGNTEAFF

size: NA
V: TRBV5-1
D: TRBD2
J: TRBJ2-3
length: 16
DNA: TGCGCCAGCAGCTGGGGGACTAGCGGAAGCACAGATACGCAGTATTTT
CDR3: CASSWGTSGSTDTQYF

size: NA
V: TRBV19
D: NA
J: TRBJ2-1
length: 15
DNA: TGTGCCAGTAGCCCTTTCGAAAGCTCCTACAATGAGCAGTTCTTC
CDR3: CASSPFESSYNEQFF

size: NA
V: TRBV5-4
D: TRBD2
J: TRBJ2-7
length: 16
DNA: TGTGCCAGCAGCTTGACTAGCGGGGGGGCCGGTTTGGAGCAGTACTTC
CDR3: CASSLTSGGAGLEQYF

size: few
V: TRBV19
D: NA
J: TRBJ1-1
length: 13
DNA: TGTGCCAGTAGTATAAAACCGAACACTGAAGCTTTCTTT
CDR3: CASSIKPNTEAFF

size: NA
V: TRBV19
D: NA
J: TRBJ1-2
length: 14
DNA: TGTGCCAGTAGTCAGGCCGCAGGTCGTACTGGCTACACCTTC
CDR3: CASSQAAGRTGYTF

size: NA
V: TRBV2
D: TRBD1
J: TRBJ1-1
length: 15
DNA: TGTGCCAGCAGGTCAGGGGGGCTCAAGAACACTGAAGCTTTCTTT
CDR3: CASRSGGLKNTEAFF

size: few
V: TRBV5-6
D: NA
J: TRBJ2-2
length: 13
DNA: TGTGCCAGCAGTTTGGCCTATGCCGGGGAGCTGTTTTTT
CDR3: CASSLAYAGELFF

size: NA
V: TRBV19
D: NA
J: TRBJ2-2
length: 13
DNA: TGTGCCAGTAGTATAGGGACTACCGGGGAGCTGTTTTTT
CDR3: CASSIGTTGELFF

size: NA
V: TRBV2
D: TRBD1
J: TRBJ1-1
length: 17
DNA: TGTGCCAGCAGTATCAAGACAGGGGACGTGATGAACACTGAAGCTTTCTTT
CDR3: CASSIKTGDVMNTEAFF

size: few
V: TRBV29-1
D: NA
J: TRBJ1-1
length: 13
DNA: TGCAGCGTTGACCGGCAGCTGAACACTGAAGCTTTCTTT
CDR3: CSVDRQLNTEAFF

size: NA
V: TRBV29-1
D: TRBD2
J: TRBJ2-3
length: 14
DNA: TGCAGCGTCCCTAGCGGGAGTAGGACAGATACGCAGTATTTT
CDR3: CSVPSGSRTDTQYF

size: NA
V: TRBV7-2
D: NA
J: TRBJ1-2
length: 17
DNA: TGTGCCAGCAGCTTAGTGGTCGATAGCGGAGCGGGCTATGGCTACACCTTC
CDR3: CASSLVVDSGAGYGYTF

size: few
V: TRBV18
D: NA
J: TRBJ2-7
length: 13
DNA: TGTGCCAGCTCAACGAGCAGCTCCTACGAGCAGTACTTC
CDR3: CASSTSSSYEQYF

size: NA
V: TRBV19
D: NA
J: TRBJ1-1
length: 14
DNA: TGTGCCAGTAGTATATCTATGAAGGGCACTGAAGCTTTCTTT
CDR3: CASSISMKGTEAFF

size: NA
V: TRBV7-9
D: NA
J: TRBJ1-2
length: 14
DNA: TGTGCCAGCAGCCAGGGCGGTTCGGGGTATGGCTACACCTTC
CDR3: CASSQGGSGYGYTF

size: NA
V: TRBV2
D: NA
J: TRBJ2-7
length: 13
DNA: TGTGCCAGCTCAGCAACCCTGGGCTACGAGCAGTACTTC
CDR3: CASSATLGYEQYF

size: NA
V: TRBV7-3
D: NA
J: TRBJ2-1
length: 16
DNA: TGTGCCAGCAGCCATCTAGCGGCCGGACAGGGTGGTGAGCAGTTCTTC
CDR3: CASSHLAAGQGGEQFF